This T cell receptor (beta chain) was profiled in a study of blood T cell repertoires in COVID-19. Study information: From the United States, Italy and Spain came samples of acute and convalescent COVID-19. T cells, B-cell-depleted T cells, or PBMCs supplied cDNA or gDNA.

In the authors' methods: For nucleated cells, counts were estimated from reference gene primer amplification. The protocol was immunoSEQ multiplex PCR, while the TCRdb copy is restricted to in-frame clones and leaves out a portion. Clone size and V and J calls were adopted from that table, with D and trimming inferred from the DNA. The data contain approximately 34,000 clones, around 90% of them seen just once; the ten biggest clones take up roughly a tenth. Details on this clone: Germline is not matched at one junction end, which may reflect a read error.

Germline CDR1 SSHAT, CDR2 FNYEAQ (reference sequence). The CDR3 length is 17 residues. V usage is TRBV7-7 and J usage is TRBJ2-6; TRBD1 aligns across 10 bases. The sequence came from a human donor in a cohort sampled during active COVID-19. Sequencing was done on a sample of peripheral blood. Here the CDR3 DNA reads TGTGCTAGCAGCTTGGGACAGGGGTCCTCTGGGGCCAACGTCCTGACTTTC. Encoded protein: CASSLGQGSSGANVLTF. Looking up the rest from reference TRBV7-7 and TRBJ2-6 gives the full variable domain: GAGVSQSPRYKVTKRGQDVTLRCDPISSHATLYWYQQALGQGPEFLTYFNYEAQPDKSGLPSDRFSAERPEGSISTLTIQRTEQRDSAMYRCASSLGQGSSGANVLTFGAGSRLTVL.